This T cell receptor (beta chain) was sequenced for a study of T cells in Graves' hyperthyroidism and ophthalmopathy. About the research overall: Peripheral blood was secured at the point of initial diagnosis, before any treatment. Whole-study findings and limits: Ophthalmopathy onset followed model prediction by a median roughly 6 months. A 13 V-J model separated ophthalmopathy from stable hyperthyroidism.

From RNA transcripts, TCR beta CDR3 regions were amplified. HTBI primers were employed in a first-round RT-PCR of the TCR CDR3. TCRdb passed the multiplex PCR reads through MiXCR, listing each CDR3 protein once. Of some 560,000 distinct CDR3 sequences in the sample, approximately 14% are singletons; the top ten hold under 8%. This clonotype has more than one count but fewer than ten. What it recognizes is unknown. The V and J ends lost 5 bases and 5 bases, in that order; junction bases with no gene match: 8. The CDR3 runs to 15 residues. Looked up from germline, CDR1 is LNHDA and CDR2 is SQIVND (reference sequence).

The chain carries TRBV19 and TRBJ1-2, with 10 positions matching TRBD1. Material: blood. The receptor comes from a woman in her 30s with Graves' hyperthyroidism. CDR3 sequence: CASSAPDRGKYGYTF. For the CDR3, the DNA is TGTGCCAGTAGTGCCCCGGACAGGGGGAAGTATGGCTACACCTTC.